This TCR beta chain was sequenced in a study of blood T cell repertoires in COVID-19. This clone appeared a single time. Here immunoSEQ multiplex PCR was the method, and the copy in TCRdb shows in-frame clones only, minus some. The table has 100,000 to 150,000 clones, roughly 80% seen once. Sequences were obtained from peripheral blood. The TCR comes from a woman between 50 and 59 years old with acute or convalescent COVID-19.

In nucleotides, the CDR3 is TGTGCCAGCAGCCGCCCCGGGACTACGAACAATGAGCAGTTCTTC. Translated, it gives CASSRPGTTNNEQFF. V usage is TRBV3-1 (or the pseudogene TRBV3-2) and J usage is TRBJ2-1, with 7 positions matching TRBD2. Germline V CDR1 and CDR2: LGHDT, YNNKEL (reference sequence). V dropped 4 bases and J dropped 5; count of bases not matched to a gene: 8. CDR3 length: 15 residues.